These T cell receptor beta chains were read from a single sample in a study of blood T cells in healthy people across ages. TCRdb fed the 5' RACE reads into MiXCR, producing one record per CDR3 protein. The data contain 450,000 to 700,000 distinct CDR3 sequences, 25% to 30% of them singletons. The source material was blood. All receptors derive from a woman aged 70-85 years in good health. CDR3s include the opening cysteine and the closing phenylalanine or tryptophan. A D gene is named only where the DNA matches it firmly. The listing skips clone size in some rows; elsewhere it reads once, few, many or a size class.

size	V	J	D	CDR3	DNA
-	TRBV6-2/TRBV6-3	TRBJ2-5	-	CASSPDGGYSFGEFF	TGTGCCAGCAGCCCGGACGGTGGGTACTCGTTCGGTGAGTTCTTC
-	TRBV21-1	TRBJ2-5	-	CASNKATGRETQCF	TGTGCCAGCAACAAAGCGACAGGGCGGGAGACCCAGTGCTTC
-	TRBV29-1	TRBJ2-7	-	CSFRGGPHYEQYF	TGCAGCTTCCGTGGAGGCCCTCACTACGAGCAGTACTTC
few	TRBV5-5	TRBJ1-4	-	CASSSTQTGYNEKLFF	TGTGCCAGCAGCTCGACGCAGACAGGTTATAATGAAAAACTGTTTTTT
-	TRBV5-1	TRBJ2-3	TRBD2	CASSFQTSGGPSDTQYF	TGCGCCAGCAGCTTTCAAACTAGCGGGGGGCCCTCAGATACGCAGTATTTT
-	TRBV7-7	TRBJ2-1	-	CASSLILASCNEQFF	TGTGCTAGCAGCTTAATTTTAGCTTCCTGCAATGAGCAGTTCTTC
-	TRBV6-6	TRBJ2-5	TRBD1	CASTMGQFWETQYF	TGTGCCAGCACCATGGGACAGTTCTGGGAGACCCAGTACTTC
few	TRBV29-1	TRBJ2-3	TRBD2	CSARTSGEADTQYF	TGCAGCGCCCGGACTAGCGGGGAGGCAGATACGCAGTATTTT
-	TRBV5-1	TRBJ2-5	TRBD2	CASSPGLAGGNSGETQYF	TGCGCCAGCAGCCCCGGACTAGCGGGGGGGAATTCGGGAGAGACCCAGTACTTC
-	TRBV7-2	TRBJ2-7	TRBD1	CASSFTGTGIYEQYF	TGTGCCAGCAGCTTCACCGGGACAGGGATATACGAGCAGTACTTC
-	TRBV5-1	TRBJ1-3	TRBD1	CASSFGKQGRDTIYF	TGCGCCAGCAGCTTCGGAAAACAGGGGAGAGACACCATATATTTT
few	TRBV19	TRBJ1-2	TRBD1	CASRPDRGIWDYTF	TGTGCCAGTAGGCCCGACAGGGGTATTTGGGACTACACCTTC
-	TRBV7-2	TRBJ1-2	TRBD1	CASSLDRGGNGYTF	TGTGCCAGCAGCTTGGACAGGGGCGGGAATGGCTACACCTTC
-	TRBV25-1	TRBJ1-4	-	CASSTARTNEKLFF	TGTGCCAGTAGCACGGCAAGAACTAATGAAAAACTGTTTTTT
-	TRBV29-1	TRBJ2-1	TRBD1	CSVAATGTGVEDEQFF	TGCAGCGTCGCTGCGACCGGGACAGGGGTGGAGGATGAGCAGTTCTTC
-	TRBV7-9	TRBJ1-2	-	CASSPRQYYGYTF	TGTGCCAGCAGCCCCCGACAATACTATGGCTACACCTTC
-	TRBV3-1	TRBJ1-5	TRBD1	CASSQGTGVFRQPQHF	TGTGCCAGCAGCCAAGGGACAGGGGTATTCAGGCAGCCCCAGCATTTT
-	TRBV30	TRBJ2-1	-	CAWSRGSGVNNEQFF	TGTGCCTGGAGTCGGGGGTCGGGGGTTAACAATGAGCAGTTCTTC
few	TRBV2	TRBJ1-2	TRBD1	CANTGTGGGTNGYTF	TGTGCCAACACCGGGACAGGGGGCGGTACAAATGGCTACACCTTC
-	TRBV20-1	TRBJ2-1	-	CSARDRGKGFNERSF	TGCAGTGCTAGAGATCGGGGGAAGGGTTTCAATGAGCGGTCCTTC
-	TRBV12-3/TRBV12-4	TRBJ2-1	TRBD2	CASSLRGGASGVQEQFF	TGTGCCAGCAGTTTAAGGGGAGGGGCTAGCGGGGTTCAGGAGCAGTTCTTC
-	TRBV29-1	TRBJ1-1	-	CSVESGAHTEAFF	TGCAGCGTTGAATCAGGGGCCCACACTGAAGCTTTCTTT
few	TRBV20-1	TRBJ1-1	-	CSASIGGLNTEAFF	TGCAGTGCTAGCATTGGGGGGCTGAACACTGAAGCTTTCTTT
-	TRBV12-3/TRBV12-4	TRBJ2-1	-	CASSLTTHNEQFF	TGTGCCAGCAGTTTAACCACCCACAATGAGCAGTTCTTC
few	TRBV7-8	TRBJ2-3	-	CASSFGGHGADTQYF	TGTGCCAGCAGCTTTGGGGGGCATGGCGCAGATACGCAGTATTTT